These 19 T cell receptor beta chains came from one sample sequenced in a study of shared clonotypes between healthy human individuals. Method: immunoSEQ multiplex PCR; TCRdb's copy keeps in-frame clones and lacks some. The table has about a million clones, 60% to 80% seen once; the top ten hold roughly 1.5%. The sequencing input was memory CD4+ T cells sorted from blood. Sample subset: CD45RA-negative fraction. All receptors come from a man aged 18 to 29 in good health.

A few counts support this clone. The chain has TRBV5-4 and TRBJ2-3; either TRBD1 or TRBD2 may fit D (5 bases each). V lost 4 bases and J 5 bases, leaving 23 bases between the germline ends. Germline lookup yields CDR1 SGHNT and CDR2 YYREEE (reference sequence). The CDR3 runs 17 residues. The CDR3 here is CASSPTGDRRGGDTQYF. Written as DNA, the CDR3 is TGTGCCAGCAGCCCAACCGGGGATAGAAGGGGCGGAGATACGCAGTATTTT.

The chain recombines TRBV19 with TRBJ2-7; TRBD1 matches 7 bases. The CDR3 is 15 residues long. Germline lookup yields CDR1 LNHDA and CDR2 SQIVND (reference sequence). With V trimmed by 6 bases and J by 5 bases, 13 bases remained unmatched. CDR3 DNA: TGTGCCAGTAGCATCCGGGCAGGGGGTGGCAACGAGCAGTACTTC. Translating it yields CASSIRAGGGNEQYF.

A remark on this clone: At one boundary the junction diverges from the germline segment, which might be a read error. The chain employs TRBV11-2 and TRBJ2-1, with 8 positions matching TRBD2. This CDR3 has 17 amino acids. Germline-derived CDR1 and CDR2 are SGHAT and FQNNGV. The CDR3 DNA reads TGTGCCAGCAGTTTAGACTCCACCGGGACTAGATACAATGAGCAGTTCTTC. This gives the protein CASSLDSTGTRYNEQFF.

This clone was seen a handful of times. This chain joins TRBV7-2 and TRBJ1-3; D gene uncertain. CDR3 length: 13 residues. Germline V gives CDR1 SGHTA, CDR2 FQGNSA. Deletions cut 3 bases from V and 3 bases from J, with 6 bases between. The CDR3 DNA follows: TGTGCCAGCAGCTTTCCGGGTGGAAACACCATATATTTT. This translates into CASSFPGGNTIYF.

This clone came up once. The V and J genes are TRBV5-1 and TRBJ1-1; D is uncertain. The germline V and J ends were trimmed by 3 bases and 1 base, with 10 bases remaining between them. CDR3 size: 14 residues. Per the germline V gene, CDR1 is SGHRS and CDR2 is YFSETQ. Written as DNA, the CDR3 is TGCGCCAGCAGCTCGACTCCTTCGAACACTGAAGCTTTCTTT. Translated, it gives CASSSTPSNTEAFF.

On this clone itself: The sample carries other DNA sequences with the same CDR3. The genes are TRBV6-5 and TRBJ2-3, with D unclear. The V gene lost 4 bases and the J gene lost 5 bases, with 4 bases spanning the gap. Germline V gene sequence: CDR1 MNHEY, CDR2 SVGAGI. This CDR3 is 11 amino acids long. The CDR3 sequence is CASSSQDTQYF. The DNA of the CDR3 is TGTGCCAGCAGTTCCCAAGATACGCAGTATTTT.

The sample holds a few counts of this clone. The chain is built from TRBV30 and TRBJ1-1; TRBD1 is a possible D gene (6 bases). V gave up 3 bases and J gave up 5 bases, with 10 bases separating them. Germline values: CDR1 GTSNPN, CDR2 SVGIG (reference sequence). The CDR3 spans 12 residues. The CDR3 loop is CAWRLGGTEAFF. In DNA form, the CDR3 reads TGTGCCTGGAGGCTAGGGGGGACTGAAGCTTTCTTT.

J is TRBJ2-5 and V is TRBV15, with TRBD2 matching 7 bases. The junction had 4 bases not matched to a gene; V was cut back by 9 bases and J by 0 bases. The CDR3 covers 13 residues. The germline V gene encodes CDR1 LNHNV and CDR2 YYDKDF (reference sequence). CDR3 loop: CATQSGNQETQYF. DNA of the CDR3: TGTGCCACACAAAGCGGGAACCAAGAGACCCAGTACTTC.

This clone came up a few times. The chain employs TRBV9 and TRBJ1-1, with 9 positions matching TRBD1. From germline, CDR1 is SGDLS and CDR2 YYNGEE. With 5 bases clipped from V and 4 bases from J, the junction kept 9 bases outside the gene matches. The CDR3 loop spans 15 amino acids. CDR3 sequence (DNA): TGTGCCAGCAGGGACAGGGGATCAGCGAGCACTGAAGCTTTCTTT. It yields the protein CASRDRGSASTEAFF.

Turning to this clone: The sample holds other DNA sequences that translate to the same CDR3. The gene calls are TRBV19 and TRBJ1-1; D is unclear. V was pared by 3 bases and J by 3 bases, with 8 bases between. The germline gives CDR1 LNHDA, CDR2 SQIVND (reference sequence). This CDR3 spans 13 amino acids. CDR3 residues: CASSIREDTEAFF. The CDR3 bases are TGTGCCAGTAGTATTCGGGAGGACACTGAAGCTTTCTTT.

The CDR3 region has the DNA TGTGCCAGCAGGGCAGGGGGTTGGAACGAGCAGTACTTC. Protein product: CASRAGGWNEQYF. This sequence joins TRBV11-2 and TRBJ2-7, with TRBD1 matching over 7 bases. The junction had 7 bases not matched to a gene; V was cut back by 6 bases and J by 5 bases. CDR1 and CDR2 (germline): SGHAT, FQNNGV. The CDR3 is 13 amino acids. Filled out from reference TRBV11-2 and TRBJ2-7, the complete variable domain reads EAGVAQSPRYKIIEKRQSVAFWCNPISGHATLYWYQQILGQGPKLLIQFQNNGVVDDSQLPKDRFSAERLKGVDSTLKIQPAKLEDSAVYLCASRAGGWNEQYFGPGTRLTVT.

This sequence joins TRBV6-5 and TRBJ1-1, with D unresolved. The CDR3 is 11 amino acids. Germline CDR1 reads MNHEY; CDR2 reads SVGAGI. V dropped 2 bases and J dropped 8 bases, with 6 bases sitting between them. CDR3 protein: CASSYNREAFF. The CDR3, as DNA: TGTGCCAGCAGTTACAACAGAGAAGCTTTCTTT.

The sample holds one count of this clone. Here the CDR3 reads CASSLGSGGIHEQYF. Written as DNA, the CDR3 is TGCGCCAGCAGCTTGGGAAGCGGGGGGATCCACGAGCAGTACTTC. The chain employs TRBV5-1 and TRBJ2-7; 9 nucleotides match TRBD2. The CDR3 totals 15 residues. Germline CDR1 reads SGHRS; CDR2 reads YFSETQ. V dropped 0 bases and J dropped 5; count of bases not matched to a gene: 6. Filled out from reference TRBV5-1 and TRBJ2-7, the complete variable domain reads KAGVTQTPRYLIKTRGQQVTLSCSPISGHRSVSWYQQTPGQGLQFLFEYFSETQRNKGNFPGRFSGRQFSNSRSEMNVSTLELGDSALYLCASSLGSGGIHEQYFGPGTRLTVT.

This chain uses TRBV10-3 with TRBJ2-3, with TRBD2 identical over 16 bases. V trimming: 3 bases; J trimming: 4 bases; junction bases outside the gene matches: 7. Germline-derived CDR1 and CDR2 are ENHRY and SYGVKD. The length of the CDR3 is 18 residues. Written as DNA, the CDR3 is TGTGCCATCAGTGACCCCGGGACTAGCGGGAGGGCGGCAGATACGCAGTATTTT. It specifies CAISDPGTSGRAADTQYF.

The CDR3 loop is CASSLGQLAAGNEQYF. DNA of the CDR3: TGCGCCAGCAGCCTGGGACAACTAGCGGCCGGCAACGAGCAGTACTTC. V and J are TRBV5-1 and TRBJ2-7, with 8 bases aligning to TRBD2. The CDR3 length is 16 residues. Germline V gene lookup returns CDR1 SGHRS and CDR2 YFSETQ. J was trimmed by 5 bases and V by 4 bases; bases with no gene match: 14.

This rearrangement joins TRBV7-9 to TRBJ2-5, with a weak D call TRBD2 (5 bases). V was pared by 3 bases and J by 2 bases, with 10 bases between. The CDR3 length is 14 residues. Per germline, CDR1 SEHNR and CDR2 FQNEAQ (reference sequence). The CDR3 sequence is CASSFGGTQETQYF. In DNA, the CDR3 is TGTGCCAGCAGCTTCGGAGGAACTCAAGAGACCCAGTACTTC.

This chain joins TRBV6-4 and TRBJ2-3, with TRBD2 matching 10 bases. The CDR3 loop spans 16 amino acids. The trim removed 5 bases at V and 1 base at J, leaving 6 bases unmatched. Per the germline V gene, CDR1 is MRHNA and CDR2 is SNTAGT. The CDR3 coding sequence is TGTGCCAGCAGTCAAAAACTAGCGGGGCGCACAGATACGCAGTATTTT. The encoded protein is CASSQKLAGRTDTQYF.

The rearrangement joins TRBV2 to TRBJ1-6; weak D call: TRBD1 (5 bases). Deletions cut 4 bases from V and 9 bases from J, with 10 bases between. The CDR3 is 13 residues long. Germline lookup yields CDR1 SNHLY and CDR2 FYNNEI. The DNA of the CDR3 is TGTGCCAGCAGTGGAGGGGTAAGTTCACCCCTCCACTTT. Amino acid sequence: CASSGGVSSPLHF. The full variable domain, completed using reference TRBV2 and TRBJ1-6, is EPEVTQTPSHQVTQMGQEVILRCVPISNHLYFYWYRQILGQKVEFLVSFYNNEISEKSEIFDDQFSVERPDGSNFTLKIRSTKLEDSAMYFCASSGGVSSPLHFGNGTRLTVT.

The chain has TRBV10-3 and TRBJ2-7, with D unresolved. Looked up from germline, CDR1 is ENHRY and CDR2 is SYGVKD. V lost 3 bases, J lost 3 bases, and 9 bases lay in between. CDR3 length: 13 amino acids. CDR3 protein: CAISDPQYYEQYF. CDR3 coding DNA: TGTGCCATCAGTGACCCGCAGTACTACGAGCAGTACTTC.